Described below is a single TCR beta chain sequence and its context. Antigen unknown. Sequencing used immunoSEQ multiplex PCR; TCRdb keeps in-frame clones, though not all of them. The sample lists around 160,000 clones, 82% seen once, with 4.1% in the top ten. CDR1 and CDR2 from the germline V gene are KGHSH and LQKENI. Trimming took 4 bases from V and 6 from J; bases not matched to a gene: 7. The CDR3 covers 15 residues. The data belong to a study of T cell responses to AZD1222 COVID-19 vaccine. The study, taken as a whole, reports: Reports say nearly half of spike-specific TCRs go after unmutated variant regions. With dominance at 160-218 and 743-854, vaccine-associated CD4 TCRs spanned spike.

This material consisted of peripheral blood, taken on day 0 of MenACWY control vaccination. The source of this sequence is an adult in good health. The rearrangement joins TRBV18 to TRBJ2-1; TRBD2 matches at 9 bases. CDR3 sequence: CASSLGTSSPNEQFF. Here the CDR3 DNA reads TGTGCCAGCTCACTCGGGACTAGCAGCCCCAATGAGCAGTTCTTC.